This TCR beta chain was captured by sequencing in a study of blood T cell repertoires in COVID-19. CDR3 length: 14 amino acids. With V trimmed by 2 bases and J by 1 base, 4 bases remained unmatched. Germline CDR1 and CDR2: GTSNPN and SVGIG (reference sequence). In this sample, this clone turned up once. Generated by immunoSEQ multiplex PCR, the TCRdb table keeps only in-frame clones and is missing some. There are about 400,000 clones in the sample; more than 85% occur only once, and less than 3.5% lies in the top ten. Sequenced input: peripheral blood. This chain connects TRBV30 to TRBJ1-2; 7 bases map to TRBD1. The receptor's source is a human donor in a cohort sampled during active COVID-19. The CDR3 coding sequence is TGTGCCTGGAGTCGGAGGGGGCATAACTATGGCTACACCTTC. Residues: CAWSRRGHNYGYTF.